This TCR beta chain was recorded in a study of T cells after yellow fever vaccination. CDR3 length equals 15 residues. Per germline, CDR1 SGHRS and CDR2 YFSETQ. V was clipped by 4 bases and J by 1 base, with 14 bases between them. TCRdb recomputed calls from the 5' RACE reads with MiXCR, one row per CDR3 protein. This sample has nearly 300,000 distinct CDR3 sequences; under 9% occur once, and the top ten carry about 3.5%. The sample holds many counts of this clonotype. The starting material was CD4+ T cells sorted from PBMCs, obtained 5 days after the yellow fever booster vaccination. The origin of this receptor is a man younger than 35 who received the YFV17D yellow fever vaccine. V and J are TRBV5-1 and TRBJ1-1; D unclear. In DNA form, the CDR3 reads TGCGCCAGCAGCCCCTCGCGGGCAGGGAACACTGAAGCTTTCTTT. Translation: CASSPSRAGNTEAFF.